This record covers a single T cell receptor (beta chain). Unmatched junction bases numbered 6, after V lost 4 bases and J lost 1 base. Per the germline V gene, CDR1 is SEHNR and CDR2 is FQNEAQ (reference sequence). The CDR3 has 18 amino acids. The time point: newly diagnosed GD, antithyroid drugs for less than 3 months. From PBMCs, RNA was extracted and then used to make the TCR library. This sample was taken from a study of regulatory T cells in long-lasting Graves disease. Construction of the TCR beta libraries employed iRepertoire HTBI primers in conjunction with Arm-PCR of CDR3 regions. TCRdb processed the multiplex PCR reads anew with MiXCR; each CDR3 protein has one entry. The data contain approximately 440,000 distinct CDR3 sequences, 16% of them singletons. This sample was also put to use in a study of T cells in Graves' hyperthyroidism and ophthalmopathy. From that paper: Across 18 months, stable Graves' hyperthyroidism was marked by no progression to ophthalmopathy. Patients showing uncontrolled infection, other autoimmune disease, pregnancy or lactation were ineligible. The TCR CDR3 first-round RT-PCR relied on the HTBI primer set.

This sample comprised peripheral blood mononuclear cells (PBMCs), obtained at new diagnosis, from a patient treated with antithyroid drugs. The chain uses TRBV7-9 and TRBJ2-1; 14 bases fit TRBD2. The TCR sequence derives from a man between 40 and 49 years old with Graves disease. CDR3 sequence reads: CASSSGTSGSTSYNEQFF. The CDR3 region has the DNA TGTGCCAGCAGCTCGGGGACTAGCGGGAGTACGTCCTACAATGAGCAGTTCTTC.